This T cell receptor beta chain was captured by sequencing in a study of cytomegalovirus exposure and HLA in healthy donors. Trimming stripped 2 bases from V and 4 bases from J, with 12 bases between. Per germline, CDR1 SGHRS and CDR2 YFSETQ. The CDR3 length is 14 residues. The PCR used 60 Vbeta and 13 Jbeta primers. Generated by immunoSEQ multiplex PCR, the TCRdb table keeps only in-frame clones and is missing some. This sample has some 140,000 clones, with 65% to 80% found just once. This clone was observed once. The chain recombines TRBV5-1 with TRBJ2-5, with TRBD1 as a possible D gene (5 bases). The origin of this receptor is a woman in her fifties or sixties in good health and CMV-seropositive. The sequenced material came from PBMCs. The CDR3 sequence: CASSLTQGRETQYF. The CDR3 DNA is TGCGCCAGCAGCTTAACGCAGGGAAGAGAGACCCAGTACTTC.